This record covers a single T cell receptor beta chain. Its matching antigen is unknown. The PCR contained 60 Vbeta and 13 Jbeta primers. TCRdb's copy holds only in-frame clones and misses some; the assay was immunoSEQ multiplex PCR. The sample includes about 130,000 clones, 65% to 85% of them seen just once. The V end was cut by 2 bases, the J end by 2 bases, with 15 bases between. This CDR3 is 17 amino acids long. Germline CDR1 and CDR2: MDHEN and SYDVKM. These data belong to a study of cytomegalovirus exposure and HLA in healthy donors. Overall study findings and caveats: Through in vitro validation, three CMV-associated chains were shown to be specific for CMV antigens.

The specimen sequenced was PBMCs. This chain uses TRBV28 with TRBJ2-2; the D gene is possibly TRBD2 (5 bases). The receptor's source is a woman aged 35 to 49 in good health and CMV-seronegative. The CDR3 here is CASSLLGDHLNTGELFF. In nucleotides, the CDR3 is TGTGCCAGCAGTTTACTGGGAGATCACCTTAACACCGGGGAGCTGTTTTTT.